This T cell receptor beta chain was recovered during a study of blood T cell repertoires in COVID-19. Turning to the study itself: T cells, B-cell-depleted T cells, or PBMCs supplied cDNA or gDNA.

Recruited during active infection, patients (from Seattle) were subsequently followed longitudinally. Some clones are missing from TCRdb's copy, which holds only in-frame ones; the method was immunoSEQ multiplex PCR. This table has about 500,000 clones, 85% to 90% appearing once. V was clipped by 0 bases and J by 0 bases, with 7 bases between them. Germline V gives CDR1 SGHDT, CDR2 YYEEEE. This CDR3 has 16 residues. This chain joins TRBV5-6 and TRBJ1-6; D gene uncertain. The receptor's source is a man in his late teens or twenties with COVID-19, enrolled during active disease. Source material: peripheral blood. As DNA, the CDR3 is TGTGCCAGCAGCTTGGTGAGGAGCTCCTATAATTCACCCCTCCACTTT. As protein: CASSLVRSSYNSPLHF.